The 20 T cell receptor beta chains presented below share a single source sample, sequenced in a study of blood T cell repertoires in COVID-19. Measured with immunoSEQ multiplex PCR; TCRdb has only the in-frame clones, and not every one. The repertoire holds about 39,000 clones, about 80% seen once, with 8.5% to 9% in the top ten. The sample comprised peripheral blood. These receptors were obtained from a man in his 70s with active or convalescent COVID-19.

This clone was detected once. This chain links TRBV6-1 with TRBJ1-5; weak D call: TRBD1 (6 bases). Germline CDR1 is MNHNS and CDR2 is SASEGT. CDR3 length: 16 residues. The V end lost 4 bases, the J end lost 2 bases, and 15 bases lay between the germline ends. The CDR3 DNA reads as TGTGCCAGCAGTGCCAGGACAGAAGGACGCAATCAGCCCCAGCATTTT. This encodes CASSARTEGRNQPQHF.

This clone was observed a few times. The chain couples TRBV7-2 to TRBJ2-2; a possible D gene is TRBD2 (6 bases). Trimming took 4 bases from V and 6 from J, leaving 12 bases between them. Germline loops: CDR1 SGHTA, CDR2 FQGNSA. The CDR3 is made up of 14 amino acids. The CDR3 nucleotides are TGTGCCAGCAGCTGGGGCGGGGTACCCGGGGAGCTGTTTTTT. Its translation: CASSWGGVPGELFF.

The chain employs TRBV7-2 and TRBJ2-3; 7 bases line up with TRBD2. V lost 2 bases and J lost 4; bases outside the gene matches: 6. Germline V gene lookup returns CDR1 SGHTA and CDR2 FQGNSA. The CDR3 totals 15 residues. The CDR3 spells CASSLFGEGPDTQYF. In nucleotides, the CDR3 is TGTGCCAGCAGCTTATTCGGGGAGGGCCCAGATACGCAGTATTTT.

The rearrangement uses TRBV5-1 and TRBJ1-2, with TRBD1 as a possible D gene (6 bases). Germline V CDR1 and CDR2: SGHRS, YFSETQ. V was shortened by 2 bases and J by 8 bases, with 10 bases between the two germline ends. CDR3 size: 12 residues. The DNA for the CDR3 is TGCGCCAGCAGCTTAGGGGACACGGGCTACACCTTC. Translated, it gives CASSLGDTGYTF.

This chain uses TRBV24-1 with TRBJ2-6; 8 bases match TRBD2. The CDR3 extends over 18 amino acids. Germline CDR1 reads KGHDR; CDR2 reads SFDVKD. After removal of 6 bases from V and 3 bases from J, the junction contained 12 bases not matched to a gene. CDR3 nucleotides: TGTGCCACCAGTCCCGGGACACGGGGGGGCGATGGGGCCAACGTCCTGACTTTC. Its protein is CATSPGTRGGDGANVLTF.

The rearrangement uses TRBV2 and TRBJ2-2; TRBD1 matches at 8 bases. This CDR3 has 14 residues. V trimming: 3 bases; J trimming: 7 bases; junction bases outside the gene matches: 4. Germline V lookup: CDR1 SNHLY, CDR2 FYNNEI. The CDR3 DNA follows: TGTGCCAGCAGTGAGGTGACAGGGGTCGGGGAGCTGTTTTTT. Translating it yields CASSEVTGVGELFF.

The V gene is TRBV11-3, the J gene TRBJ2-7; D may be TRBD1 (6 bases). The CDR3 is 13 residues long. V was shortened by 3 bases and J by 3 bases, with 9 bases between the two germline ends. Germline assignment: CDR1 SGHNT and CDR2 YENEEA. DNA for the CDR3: TGTGCCAGCAGCTTTGGGGGCGACTACGAGCAGTACTTC. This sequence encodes CASSFGGDYEQYF.

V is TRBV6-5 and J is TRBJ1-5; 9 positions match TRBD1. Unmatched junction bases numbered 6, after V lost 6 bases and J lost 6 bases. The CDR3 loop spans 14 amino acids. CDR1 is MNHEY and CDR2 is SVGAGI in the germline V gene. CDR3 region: CASSTRTGAQPQHF. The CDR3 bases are TGTGCCAGCAGCACGAGGACAGGGGCTCAGCCCCAGCATTTT.

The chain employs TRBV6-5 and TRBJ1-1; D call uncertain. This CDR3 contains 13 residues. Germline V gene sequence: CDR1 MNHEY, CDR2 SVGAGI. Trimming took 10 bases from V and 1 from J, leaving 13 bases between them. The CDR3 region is CAIRGLENTEAFF. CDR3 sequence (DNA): TGTGCCATTAGAGGCCTGGAGAACACTGAAGCTTTCTTT.

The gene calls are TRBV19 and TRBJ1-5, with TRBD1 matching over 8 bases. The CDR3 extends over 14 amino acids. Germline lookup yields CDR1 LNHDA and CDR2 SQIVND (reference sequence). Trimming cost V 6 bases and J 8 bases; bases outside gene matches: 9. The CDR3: CASSLQGVGEPQHF. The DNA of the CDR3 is TGTGCCAGTAGCTTACAGGGGGTAGGGGAGCCCCAGCATTTT.

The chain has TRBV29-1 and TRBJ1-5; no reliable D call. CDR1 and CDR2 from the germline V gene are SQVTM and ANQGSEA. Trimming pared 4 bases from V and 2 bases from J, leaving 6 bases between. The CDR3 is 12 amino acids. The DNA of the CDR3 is TGCAGCGTTGGGCAGGGCAATCAGCCCCAGCATTTT. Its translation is CSVGQGNQPQHF. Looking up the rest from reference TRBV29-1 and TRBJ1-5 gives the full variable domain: SAVISQKPSRDICQRGTSLTIQCQVDSQVTMMFWYRQQPGQSLTLIATANQGSEATYESGFVIDKFPISRPNLTFSTLTVSNMSPEDSSIYLCSVGQGNQPQHFGDGTRLSIL.

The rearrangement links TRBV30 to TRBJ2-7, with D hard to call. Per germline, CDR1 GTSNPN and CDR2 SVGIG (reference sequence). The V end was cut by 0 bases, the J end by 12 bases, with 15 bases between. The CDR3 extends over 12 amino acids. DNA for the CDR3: TGTGCCTGGAGTGTCAGCGCGGATGTACGGTACTTC. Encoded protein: CAWSVSADVRYF.

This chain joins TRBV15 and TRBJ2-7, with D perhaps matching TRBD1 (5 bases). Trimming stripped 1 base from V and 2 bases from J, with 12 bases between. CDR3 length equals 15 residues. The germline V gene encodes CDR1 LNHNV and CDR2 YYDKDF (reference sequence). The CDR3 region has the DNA TGTGCCACCAGCAGAGCTGGAGAAGGGGCCTACGAGCAGTACTTC. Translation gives CATSRAGEGAYEQYF.

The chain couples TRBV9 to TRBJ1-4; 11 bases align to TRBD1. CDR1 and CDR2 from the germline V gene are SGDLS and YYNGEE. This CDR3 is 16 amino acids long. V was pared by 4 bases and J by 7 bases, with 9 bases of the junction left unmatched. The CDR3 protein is CASSNPTDRGREKLFF. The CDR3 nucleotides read TGTGCCAGCAGCAATCCAACGGACAGGGGGCGTGAAAAACTGTTTTTT. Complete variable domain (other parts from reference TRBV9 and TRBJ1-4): DSGVTQTPKHLITATGQRVTLRCSPRSGDLSVYWYQQSLDQGLQFLIQYYNGEERAKGNILERFSAQQFPDLHSELNLSSLELGDSALYFCASSNPTDRGREKLFFGSGTQLSVL.

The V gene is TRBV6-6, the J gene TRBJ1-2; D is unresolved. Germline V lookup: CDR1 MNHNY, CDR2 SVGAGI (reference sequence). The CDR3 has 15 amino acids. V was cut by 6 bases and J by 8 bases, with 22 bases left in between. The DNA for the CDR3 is TGTGCCAGCAGCCTAGGGCCCGGGAGCGGTCGGGGCTACACCTTC. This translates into CASSLGPGSGRGYTF.

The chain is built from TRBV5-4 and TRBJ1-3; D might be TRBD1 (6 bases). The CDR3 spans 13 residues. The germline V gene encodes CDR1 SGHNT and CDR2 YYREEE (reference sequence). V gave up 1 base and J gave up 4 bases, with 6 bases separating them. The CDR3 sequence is CASSLTGGNTIYF. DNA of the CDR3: TGTGCCAGCAGCTTGACAGGGGGAAACACCATATATTTT. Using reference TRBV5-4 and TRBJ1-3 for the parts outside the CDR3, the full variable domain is ETGVTQSPTHLIKTRGQQVTLRCSSQSGHNTVSWYQQALGQGPQFIFQYYREEENGRGNFPPRFSGLQFPNYSSELNVNALELDDSALYLCASSLTGGNTIYFGEGSWLTVV.

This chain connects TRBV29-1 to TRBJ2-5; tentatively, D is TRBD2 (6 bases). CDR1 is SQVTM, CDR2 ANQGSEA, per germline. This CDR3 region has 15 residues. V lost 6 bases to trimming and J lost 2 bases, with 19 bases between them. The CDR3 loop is CSVTARTSPQETQYF. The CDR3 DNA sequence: TGCAGCGTGACCGCCAGAACTAGCCCGCAAGAGACCCAGTACTTC.

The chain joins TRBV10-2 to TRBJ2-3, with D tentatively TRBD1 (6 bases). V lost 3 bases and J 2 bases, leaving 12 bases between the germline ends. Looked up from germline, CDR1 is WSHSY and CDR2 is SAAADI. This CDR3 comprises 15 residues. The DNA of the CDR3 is TGCGCCAGCAGTGAAATGGGGGCCTACACAGATACGCAGTATTTT. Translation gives CASSEMGAYTDTQYF.

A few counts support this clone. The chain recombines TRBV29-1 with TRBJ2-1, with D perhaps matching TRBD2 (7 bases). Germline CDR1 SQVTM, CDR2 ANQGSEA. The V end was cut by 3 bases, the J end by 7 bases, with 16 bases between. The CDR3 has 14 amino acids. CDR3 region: CSVDKGGGGNEQFF. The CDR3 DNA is TGCAGCGTTGACAAAGGGGGGGGCGGTAATGAGCAGTTCTTC.

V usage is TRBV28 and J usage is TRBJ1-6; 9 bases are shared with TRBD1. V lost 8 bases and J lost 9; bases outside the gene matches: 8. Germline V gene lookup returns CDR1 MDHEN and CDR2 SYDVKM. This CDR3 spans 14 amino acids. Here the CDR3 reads CASGSGTGSSPLHF. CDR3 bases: TGTGCCAGCGGATCCGGGACAGGGAGTTCACCCCTCCACTTT. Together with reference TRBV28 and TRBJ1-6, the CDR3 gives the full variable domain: DVKVTQSSRYLVKRTGEKVFLECVQDMDHENMFWYRQDPGLGLRLIYFSYDVKMKEKGDIPEGYSVSREKKERFSLILESASTNQTSMYLCASGSGTGSSPLHFGNGTRLTVT.